The 20 T cell receptor beta chains below were found in one sample sequenced in a study of shared clonotypes between healthy human individuals. Only in-frame clones appear in the TCRdb table, and some are missing; sequencing was by immunoSEQ multiplex PCR. This table has around 350,000 clones, 70% to 75% appearing once. What was sequenced was memory CD4+ T cells sorted from blood. Stated subset: CD45RA-negative fraction. The receptors were gathered from a man in his thirties or forties in good health.

This sequence joins TRBV9 and TRBJ1-1, with TRBD1 matching 11 bases. The CDR3 has 18 residues. CDR1 and CDR2 from the germline V gene are SGDLS and YYNGEE. Trimming took 0 bases from V and 1 from J; bases not matched to a gene: 8. This CDR3 reads CASSVDRDRGLRNTEAFF. In DNA form, the CDR3 reads TGTGCCAGCAGCGTAGATCGGGACAGGGGGTTGCGGAACACTGAAGCTTTCTTT. Combining the CDR3 with reference TRBV9 and TRBJ1-1 gives the whole variable domain DSGVTQTPKHLITATGQRVTLRCSPRSGDLSVYWYQQSLDQGLQFLIQYYNGEERAKGNILERFSAQQFPDLHSELNLSSLELGDSALYFCASSVDRDRGLRNTEAFFGQGTRLTVV.

V usage is TRBV5-5 and J usage is TRBJ1-5; no clear D gene. Germline CDR1 SGHKS, CDR2 YYEKEE (reference sequence). The CDR3 length is 15 residues. V was cut by 0 bases and J by 2 bases, with 9 bases left in between. Written as DNA, the CDR3 is TGTGCCAGCAGCTTGGGGGTTTGGGGCAATCAGCCCCAGCATTTT. Translation gives CASSLGVWGNQPQHF.

V usage is TRBV29-1 and J usage is TRBJ2-1, with unresolved D. With 5 bases removed from V and 9 bases from J, the gap between germline ends came to 8 bases. The CDR3 covers 10 residues. CDR1 SQVTM and CDR2 ANQGSEA come from the germline V gene. CDR3 sequence (DNA): TGCAGCGTTTTTCTGGGTGAGCAGTTCTTC. It yields the protein CSVFLGEQFF.

V and J are TRBV7-2 and TRBJ2-7, with D perhaps given as TRBD1 or TRBD2 (5 bases each). The CDR3 length is 15 residues. The V gene's germline CDR1 is SGHTA and CDR2 FQGNSA. V lost 1 base, J lost 9 bases, and 19 bases lay in between. DNA of the CDR3: TGTGCCAGCAGCTTAGGTGTTGACTACCAGGGCGGGCAGTACTTC. This codes for CASSLGVDYQGGQYF.

This clone has just a few counts. V usage is TRBV19 and J usage is TRBJ2-7; 7 nucleotides agree with TRBD2. The germline gives CDR1 LNHDA, CDR2 SQIVND (reference sequence). This CDR3 contains 12 residues. Trimming took 11 bases from V and 3 from J; bases not matched to a gene: 7. The CDR3 region has the DNA TGTGCCTCGGGGGGTTCCGGCTACGAGCAGTACTTC. Translated, it gives CASGGSGYEQYF.

The sample holds one count of this clone. The gene calls are TRBV27 and TRBJ2-1; weak D call: TRBD1 (5 bases). The CDR3 totals 13 residues. CDR1 MNHEY and CDR2 SMNVEV come from the germline V gene (reference sequence). V was cut by 5 bases and J by 6 bases, with 11 bases left in between. The CDR3 DNA reads as TGTGCCAGCAGTCTGGCAGGGTCCAATGAGCAGTTCTTC. It specifies CASSLAGSNEQFF.

V usage is TRBV19 and J usage is TRBJ1-5; 8 bases fit TRBD1. Germline CDR1 LNHDA, CDR2 SQIVND (reference sequence). The CDR3 contains 15 residues. J lost 6 bases, V lost 3 bases, and 7 bases had no gene match. As DNA, the CDR3 is TGTGCCAGTAGTATCGACAGGGGTACGAGTCAGCCCCAGCATTTT. As protein: CASSIDRGTSQPQHF.

Comments on this clone: This CDR3 is also generated by other DNA sequences in the sample. The chain carries TRBV6-1 and TRBJ2-7, with D unclear. This CDR3 is built from 13 residues. The V end was cut by 6 bases, the J end by 3 bases, with 12 bases between. Germline CDR1 is MNHNS and CDR2 is SASEGT. The CDR3 protein is CASSLQVRYEQYF. The CDR3 coding sequence is TGTGCCAGCAGCCTTCAGGTCCGCTACGAGCAGTACTTC.

With respect to this clone: A read error is possible here, since a much larger clone lies one base away. The chain uses TRBV25-1 and TRBJ2-3; 7 positions match TRBD1. The germline gives CDR1 MGHDK, CDR2 SYGVNS. The CDR3 is made up of 14 amino acids. J gave up 0 bases and V 6 bases, and 3 bases lay outside the gene matches. The CDR3 DNA reads TGTGCCAGCAGAAAGGGACAGAGCACAGATACGCAGTATTTT. Translated: CASRKGQSTDTQYF.

This clone appeared once. The rearrangement joins TRBV30 to TRBJ1-2, with unresolved D. V was shortened by 1 base and J by 0 bases, with 3 bases between the two germline ends. CDR3 length equals 12 residues. Germline V gene data show CDR1 as GTSNPN and CDR2 as SVGIG (reference sequence). The CDR3 coding sequence is TGTGCCTGGAGTGGCCCTAACTATGGCTACACCTTC. Protein sequence: CAWSGPNYGYTF.

This clone has just a few counts. V gene TRBV2 combines with J gene TRBJ2-1; D call uncertain. This CDR3 is 11 amino acids long. Germline CDR1 is SNHLY and CDR2 is FYNNEI. Trimming cost V 5 bases and J 9 bases, with 8 bases left between them. CDR3 nucleotide sequence: TGTGCCAGCAGTCTGGAAACTGAGCAGTTCTTC. Protein: CASSLETEQFF.

The chain recombines TRBV5-4 with TRBJ1-2; 10 bases agree with TRBD1. V lost 4 bases to trimming and J lost 5 bases; unmatched junction nucleotides: 8. The CDR3 is made up of 15 amino acids. Germline V lookup: CDR1 SGHNT, CDR2 YYREEE (reference sequence). CDR3: CASSGQGVREYGYTF. CDR3 in DNA: TGTGCCAGCAGCGGACAGGGGGTTAGGGAGTATGGCTACACCTTC.

This rearrangement joins TRBV7-9 to TRBJ2-2, with D possibly TRBD1 on 5 matching bases. V lost 0 bases and J lost 3, with 5 bases in between. This CDR3 is 14 amino acids long. Germline V gives CDR1 SEHNR, CDR2 FQNEAQ (reference sequence). CDR3 protein: CASSLARDTGELFF. For the CDR3, the DNA is TGTGCCAGCAGCTTAGCCAGGGACACCGGGGAGCTGTTTTTT.

V gene TRBV9 combines with J gene TRBJ2-2; D is unresolved. V shed 3 bases and J shed 1 base, with 10 bases lying between them. CDR1 and CDR2 from the germline V gene are SGDLS and YYNGEE. CDR3 length equals 15 residues. CDR3 in DNA: TGTGCCAGCAGCGGAAAGCGCGGGAACACCGGGGAGCTGTTTTTT. Residues: CASSGKRGNTGELFF.

This clone was detected once. The chain joins TRBV27 to TRBJ1-1; D is uncertain. In germline, CDR1 is MNHEY, CDR2 SMNVEV (reference sequence). V shed 6 bases and J shed 1 base, with 12 bases lying between them. This CDR3 has 14 amino acids. The CDR3 region has the DNA TGTGCCAGCAGGGGATGGGTCGCGAACACTGAAGCTTTCTTT. Amino acids: CASRGWVANTEAFF.

The chain is built from TRBV28 and TRBJ2-2; 8 nucleotides align to TRBD1. The CDR3 totals 15 residues. After removal of 4 bases from V and 4 bases from J, the junction contained 5 bases not matched to a gene. Germline V CDR1 and CDR2: MDHEN, SYDVKM. The CDR3 nucleotides are TGTGCCAGCAGTTCAGGGGGCTTGGGCACCGGGGAGCTGTTTTTT. It encodes CASSSGGLGTGELFF.

In the case of this clone: Germline and junction disagree at one end, which may indicate a read error. This chain links TRBV7-7 with TRBJ2-1; 11 nucleotides match TRBD2. This CDR3 is 16 amino acids long. Per germline, CDR1 SSHAT and CDR2 FNYEAQ (reference sequence). CDR3 bases: TGTGCTAGCAGTTCCTCATTAACTAGCGGGAGCAATGAGCAGTTCTTC. Protein: CASSSSLTSGSNEQFF.

This clone was recorded once. The chain joins TRBV2 to TRBJ2-3; 9 nucleotides line up with TRBD2. This CDR3 spans 23 amino acids. V trimming: 2 bases; J trimming: 1 base; junction bases outside the gene matches: 25. Germline V gene data show CDR1 as SNHLY and CDR2 as FYNNEI. The CDR3 region is CASSEWGTSHTESYSQGTDTQYF. CDR3 in DNA: TGTGCCAGCAGTGAATGGGGGACTAGCCACACGGAGTCCTATTCGCAGGGCACAGATACGCAGTATTTT.

This clone was seen a handful of times. The chain is built from TRBV11-2 and TRBJ2-1; D tentatively reads TRBD1 or TRBD2 (5 bases each). Germline-derived CDR1 and CDR2 are SGHAT and FQNNGV. The CDR3 length is 15 residues. V was shortened by 2 bases and J by 6 bases, with 14 bases between the two germline ends. CDR3 loop: CASSLIRGRINEQFF. DNA for the CDR3: TGTGCCAGCAGCTTAATCCGGGGCAGGATCAATGAGCAGTTCTTC.

The chain employs TRBV6-4 and TRBJ1-4; D ambiguous. There are 13 residues in the CDR3. V gave up 4 bases and J gave up 6 bases, with 9 bases separating them. Germline values: CDR1 MRHNA, CDR2 SNTAGT. The CDR3 loop reads CASSVSRDEKLFF. CDR3 DNA sequence: TGTGCCAGCAGTGTATCGAGAGATGAAAAACTGTTTTTT.